The source of this T cell receptor beta chain is a study of cytotoxic CD8 clonotypes in ibrutinib-treated CLL. Generated by immunoSEQ multiplex PCR, the TCRdb table keeps only in-frame clones and is missing some. Among 110,000 to 150,000 clones listed, approximately 80% were seen once. Germline CDR1 and CDR2: SGDLS and YYNGEE. V was shortened by 6 bases and J by 1 base, with 10 bases between the two germline ends. The CDR3 sequence is 13 residues long. Sample: PBMCs, taken after 24 months of ibrutinib treatment. This sequence joins TRBV9 and TRBJ2-5; unclear D gene. This TCR derives from a human donor with chronic lymphocytic leukemia. The CDR3 nucleotides read TGTGCCAGCACAGGACCACCCCAAGAGACCCAGTACTTC. Translated, it gives CASTGPPQETQYF. Variable domain in full (rest from reference TRBV9 and TRBJ2-5): DSGVTQTPKHLITATGQRVTLRCSPRSGDLSVYWYQQSLDQGLQFLIQYYNGEERAKGNILERFSAQQFPDLHSELNLSSLELGDSALYFCASTGPPQETQYFGPGTRLLVL.